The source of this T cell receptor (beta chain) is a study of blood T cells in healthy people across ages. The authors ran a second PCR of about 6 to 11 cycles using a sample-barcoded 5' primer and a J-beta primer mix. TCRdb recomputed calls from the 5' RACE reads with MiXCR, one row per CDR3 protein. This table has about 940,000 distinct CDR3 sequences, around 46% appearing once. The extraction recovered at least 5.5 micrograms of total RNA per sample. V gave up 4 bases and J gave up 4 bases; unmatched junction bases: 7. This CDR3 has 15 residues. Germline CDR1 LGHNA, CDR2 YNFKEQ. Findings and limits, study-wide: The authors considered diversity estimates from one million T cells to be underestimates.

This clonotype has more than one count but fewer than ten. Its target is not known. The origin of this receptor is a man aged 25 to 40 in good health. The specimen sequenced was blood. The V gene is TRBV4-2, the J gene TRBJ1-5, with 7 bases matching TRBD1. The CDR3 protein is CASSPNSRGNQPQHF. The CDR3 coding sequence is TGTGCCAGCAGCCCCAACAGCAGGGGGAATCAGCCCCAGCATTTT.